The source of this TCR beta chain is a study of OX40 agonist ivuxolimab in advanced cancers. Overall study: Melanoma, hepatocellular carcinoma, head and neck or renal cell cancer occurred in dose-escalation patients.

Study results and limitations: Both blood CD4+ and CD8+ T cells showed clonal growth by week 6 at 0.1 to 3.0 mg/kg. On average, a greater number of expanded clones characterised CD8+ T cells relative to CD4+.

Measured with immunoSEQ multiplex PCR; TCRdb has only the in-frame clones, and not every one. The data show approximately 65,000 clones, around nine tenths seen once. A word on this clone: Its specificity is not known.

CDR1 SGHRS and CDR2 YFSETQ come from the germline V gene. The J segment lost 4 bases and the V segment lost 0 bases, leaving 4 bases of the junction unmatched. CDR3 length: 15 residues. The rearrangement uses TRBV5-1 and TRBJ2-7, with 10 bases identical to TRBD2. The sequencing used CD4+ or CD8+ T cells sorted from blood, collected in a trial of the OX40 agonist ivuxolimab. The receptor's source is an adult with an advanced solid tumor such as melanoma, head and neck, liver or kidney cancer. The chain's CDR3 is CASSLALAGEYEQYF. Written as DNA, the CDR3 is TGCGCCAGCAGCTTGGCTCTAGCGGGGGAGTACGAGCAGTACTTC.